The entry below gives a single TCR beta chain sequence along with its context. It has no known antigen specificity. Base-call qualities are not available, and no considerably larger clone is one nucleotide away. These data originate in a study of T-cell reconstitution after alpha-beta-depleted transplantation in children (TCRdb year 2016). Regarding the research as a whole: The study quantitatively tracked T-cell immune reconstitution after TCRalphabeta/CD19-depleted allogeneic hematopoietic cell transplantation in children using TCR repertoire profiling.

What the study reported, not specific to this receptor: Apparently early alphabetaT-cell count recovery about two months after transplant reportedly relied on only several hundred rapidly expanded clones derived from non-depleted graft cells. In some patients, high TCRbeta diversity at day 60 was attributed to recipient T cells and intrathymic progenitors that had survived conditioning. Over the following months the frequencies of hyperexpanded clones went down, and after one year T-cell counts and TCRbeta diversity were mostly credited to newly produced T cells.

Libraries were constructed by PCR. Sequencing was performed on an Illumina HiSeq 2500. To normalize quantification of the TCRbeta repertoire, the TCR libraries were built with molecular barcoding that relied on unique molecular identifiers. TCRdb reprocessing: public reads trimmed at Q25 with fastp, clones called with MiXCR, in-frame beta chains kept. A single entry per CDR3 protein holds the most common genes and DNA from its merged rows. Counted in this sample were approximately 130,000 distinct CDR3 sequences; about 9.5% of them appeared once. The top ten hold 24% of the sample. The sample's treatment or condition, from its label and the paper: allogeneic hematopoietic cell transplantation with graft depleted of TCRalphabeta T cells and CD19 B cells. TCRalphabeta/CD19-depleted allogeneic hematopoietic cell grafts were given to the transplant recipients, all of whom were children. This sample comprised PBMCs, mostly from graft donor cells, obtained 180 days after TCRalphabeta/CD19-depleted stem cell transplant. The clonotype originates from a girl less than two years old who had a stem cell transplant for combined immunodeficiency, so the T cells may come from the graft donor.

In nucleotide form, the sequence is TGTGCCAGCAGTTTCCGGACTAGCGGGAGTTCCAATGAGCAGTTCTTC. It translates to CASSFRTSGSSNEQFF. In this chain, TRBV12-3 or TRBV12-4 is recombined with TRBJ2-1, and 13 bases in between align with TRBD2. The junction shows trimming of 3 bases on V and 6 bases on J, and the gene matches do not reach 5 bases of it. The CDR3 measures 16 amino acids from cysteine to phenylalanine. Left in the record is the CDR3 DNA by itself, 48 bases read in frame from the first base.